A selection of T cell receptor beta chains follows, all from one sample in a study of glioma-infiltrating T cells. TCRdb independently ran MiXCR on the multiplex PCR reads; one entry per CDR3 protein. The sample consists of about 380,000 distinct CDR3 sequences, more than 35% of them appearing once. Sequencing was done on a sample of glioma tissue, nonneoplastic brain tissue, or PBMCs (not recorded which). These receptors were collected from a human donor with low-grade glioma or glioblastoma, undergoing nonglioma brain surgery, or in good health (not recorded which). Each CDR3 is given with its conserved first and last residue. Each record gives: CDR3 length, D gene, clone size, V gene, CDR3 protein. D genes are given only for firm matches. Part of the rows lack a size; the others show once, few, many or a class for expanded clones.

13 . few TRBV7-3 CASSHDRDNEQFF
16 . few TRBV20-1 CSARGHSYVSNQPQHF
14 TRBD1 . TRBV27 CASSGNRGRAGYTF
16 . few TRBV5-4 CASSLGSYTSTDTQYF
14 . . TRBV4-2 CASSQENQGTEAFF
13 . few TRBV7-2 CASSSRSTGELFF
14 . . TRBV6-9 CASSYEPRGGEAFF
17 . many TRBV6-2/TRBV6-3 CASSYPRGAPSYNEQFF
16 TRBD2 . TRBV28 CASSRPGGGGYNEQFF
15 . few TRBV7-2 CASSFDRTRAGELFF
15 . . TRBV9 CASSLVGGASGELFF
14 TRBD2 . TRBV3-1 CASVGTSGSNEQFF
16 . many TRBV6-2/TRBV6-3 CASSYPELGGNYGYTF
12 . . TRBV28 CASSGRNGEQSF
12 TRBD1 many TRBV28 CASSTGGTEAFF
15 . few TRBV20-1 CSARRDGGHVSPLHF
17 TRBD2 . TRBV28 CASSFWGELAGFYEQYF
16 TRBD1 . TRBV6-2/TRBV6-3 CASSPIGQGAGTEAFF
14 . few TRBV4-1 CASSHADSVYGYTF
13 . . TRBV10-3 CAISEGVSSGYTF
15 TRBD1 many TRBV7-2 CASSLVGTGNYEQYF
15 TRBD1 many TRBV6-4 CASSNSLGQDNGYTF
14 . . TRBV27 CASSYRQRAYEQYF
15 TRBD1 few TRBV4-3 CASSQALQGAQPQHF
15 TRBD2 . TRBV6-6 CASSYLAGGGDTQYF
15 . many TRBV6-1 CASTPSGPVTYEQYF
14 TRBD1 few TRBV12-3/TRBV12-4 CASSWGQPNTEAFF
15 TRBD2 few TRBV28 CASSPQAAGDYEQYF
14 TRBD1 few TRBV20-1 CSAISRTGQETQYF
14 TRBD2 many TRBV20-1 CSARLAGGYNEQFF
13 . . TRBV18 CASSSWGYNEQFF
13 . many TRBV2 CASSERENQPQHF
16 . many TRBV28 CASSSLREFILSPLHF
13 . . TRBV28 CASSAYLTGELFF
13 . few TRBV15 CATSRQKGYEQYF
15 TRBD2 few TRBV6-6 CASSYSAGGQETQYF
13 . . TRBV24-1 CATSEPGRYEQYF
15 . many TRBV27 CASTPWGSGSYEQYF
13 . . TRBV5-4 CASSFFSAYEQYF
15 . few TRBV28 CASSPPLQGAGELFF
14 TRBD1 . TRBV4-3 CASSLDRVTYEQYF
16 TRBD2 . TRBV18 CASSQSSAGAGDTQYF
14 TRBD1 . TRBV4-3 CASSRWDRENEQYF
13 . few TRBV7-9 CASSQGPNYGYTF
14 . many TRBV27 CASSLLPYQPEAFF
15 . few TRBV4-3 CASSPKKGSGNTIYF
12 . many TRBV27 CASSSPTDTQYF
16 . . TRBV28 CASSPTRTLDTGELFF
18 TRBD2 . TRBV25-1 CASGGFSGTSGIGNIQYF
14 . few TRBV7-2 CASSFRQDLYGYTF